These 31 T cell receptor beta chains came from one sample sequenced in a study of T cell changes during pregnancy in multiple sclerosis. Method: immunoSEQ multiplex PCR; TCRdb's copy keeps in-frame clones and lacks some. The sample comprises about 42,000 clones, less than 90% of which are singletons, and 0.55% to 0.75% rests with the top ten. The material sequenced was CD4+ T cells from peripheral blood mononuclear cells, taken before pregnancy. Receptor source: a female donor with multiple sclerosis, enrolled in a pregnancy study.

The chain links TRBV27 to TRBJ2-5, with 8 bases identical to TRBD1. Per germline, CDR1 MNHEY and CDR2 SMNVEV (reference sequence). This CDR3 contains 13 residues. V was clipped by 9 bases and J by 7 bases; unmatched bases: 10. The CDR3 coding sequence is TGTGCCAGAGGCGACAGGGGTCCGGCGACCCAGTACTTC. It yields the protein CARGDRGPATQYF.

The genes are TRBV7-3 and TRBJ2-3; TRBD2 matches at 9 bases. In germline, CDR1 is SGHTA, CDR2 FQGTGA. V lost 5 bases to trimming and J lost 1 base; unmatched junction nucleotides: 4. The CDR3 is 15 residues long. The CDR3 is CASSPRLAGTDTQYF. For the CDR3, the DNA is TGTGCCAGCAGCCCTCGACTAGCGGGCACAGATACGCAGTATTTT.

V gene TRBV4-1 combines with J gene TRBJ1-5; 10 nucleotides align to TRBD1. The V segment lost 4 bases and the J segment 4 bases; nucleotides outside the gene matches: 7. This CDR3 has 16 residues. Germline V gene data show CDR1 as MGHRA and CDR2 as YSYEKL. CDR3 in amino acids: CASSRPDRGMNQPQHF. In nucleotides, the CDR3 is TGCGCCAGCAGCCGACCGGACAGGGGGATGAATCAGCCCCAGCATTTT.

The chain employs TRBV6-1 and TRBJ1-3; D is ambiguous. The CDR3 runs 15 residues. Per germline, CDR1 MNHNS and CDR2 SASEGT. Trimming left V 6 bases short and J 3 bases short, with 15 bases between. The CDR3 loop is CASSETLNIGNTIYF. As DNA, the CDR3 is TGTGCCAGCAGCGAGACACTGAACATTGGAAACACCATATATTTT.

Points on this clone: The same CDR3 is also encoded by other DNA sequences in this sample. This chain joins TRBV10-2 and TRBJ1-1; TRBD1 matches 8 bases. The trim removed 2 bases at V and 5 bases at J, leaving 7 bases unmatched. The CDR3 loop spans 15 amino acids. Germline CDR1 WSHSY, CDR2 SAAADI. The CDR3 nucleotides read TGCGCCAGCAGTGAGAGGCAGGGGGCGTTAACTGAAGCTTTCTTT. Protein sequence: CASSERQGALTEAFF.

This clone was recorded once. The chain employs TRBV9 and TRBJ2-3, with TRBD2 as a possible D gene (5 bases). CDR3 size: 17 residues. The germline gives CDR1 SGDLS, CDR2 YYNGEE. The germline V and J ends were trimmed by 2 bases and 2 bases, with 18 bases remaining between them. The CDR3 loop is CASSVTGYPLPTDTQYF. In DNA form, the CDR3 reads TGTGCCAGCAGCGTTACGGGATACCCTTTACCCACAGATACGCAGTATTTT.

The chain couples TRBV20-1 to TRBJ1-1; 8 bases fit TRBD1. The germline CDR1 and CDR2 sequences are DFQATT and SNEGSKA (reference sequence). The CDR3 totals 11 residues. J lost 11 bases, V lost 5 bases, and 7 bases had no gene match. CDR3 nucleotide sequence: TGCAGTGCTCACCCAGGGGGCCGTGCTTTCTTT. This codes for CSAHPGGRAFF.

J is TRBJ2-7 and V is TRBV7-2, with D possibly TRBD2 on 6 matching bases. Trimming removed 4 bases from V and 3 bases from J, with 16 bases in between. CDR3 length equals 15 residues. Germline CDR1 reads SGHTA; CDR2 reads FQGNSA. The CDR3 DNA sequence: TGTGCCAGCAGCTCCCTGGCGGGGACTTTCTACGAGCAGTACTTC. As protein: CASSSLAGTFYEQYF.

The J gene is TRBJ1-6, the V gene TRBV30; D might be TRBD1 (6 bases). Trimming cost V 0 bases and J 7 bases, with 10 bases left between them. The CDR3 totals 14 residues. The germline V gene has CDR1 GTSNPN and CDR2 SVGIG (reference sequence). Here the CDR3 reads CAWSVGGRNSPLHF. CDR3 DNA sequence: TGTGCCTGGAGTGTAGGGGGTCGGAATTCACCCCTCCACTTT.

This chain connects TRBV2 to TRBJ2-5; no definite D call. Germline loops: CDR1 SNHLY, CDR2 FYNNEI. V gave up 10 bases and J gave up 1 base, with 10 bases separating them. There are 12 residues in the CDR3. The CDR3 sequence: CATSTSQETQYF. In DNA form, the CDR3 reads TGTGCCACCTCTACGTCCCAAGAGACCCAGTACTTC.

The chain employs TRBV11-2 and TRBJ2-5; no clear D gene. Germline assignment: CDR1 SGHAT and CDR2 FQNNGV. The CDR3 is 14 residues long. Trimming stripped 5 bases from V and 2 bases from J, with 12 bases between. As DNA, the CDR3 is TGTGCCAGCAGCGCCTCAACGGTACAAGAGACCCAGTACTTC. Its translation is CASSASTVQETQYF.

The chain couples TRBV19 to TRBJ2-5, with D tentatively TRBD1 (6 bases). The CDR3 length is 14 residues. The V and J ends lost 3 bases and 5 bases respectively, with 13 bases between them. The germline V gene has CDR1 LNHDA and CDR2 SQIVND (reference sequence). CDR3: CASSITGIRETQYF. The DNA for the CDR3 is TGTGCCAGTAGTATTACAGGGATCCGGGAGACCCAGTACTTC.

CDR3 DNA: TGTGCCAGCAGCTTAGGGGCTGGGTATAATCAGCCCCAGCATTTT. Amino acid sequence: CASSLGAGYNQPQHF. The genes are TRBV5-6 and TRBJ1-5, with a weak D call TRBD1 (5 bases). The V end lost 2 bases, the J end lost 4 bases, and 13 bases lay between the germline ends. CDR3 length equals 15 residues. Germline CDR1 reads SGHDT; CDR2 reads YYEEEE.

The chain has TRBV6-1 and TRBJ2-7; D is uncertain. This CDR3 is built from 11 residues. Germline V gene lookup returns CDR1 MNHNS and CDR2 SASEGT. Trimming shortened V by 8 bases and J by 4 bases, and 9 bases separated the two germline ends. The CDR3 is CASQGEYEQYF. The CDR3 DNA follows: TGTGCCAGCCAAGGAGAATACGAGCAGTACTTC.

In its sample, this clone was seen a few times. This chain joins TRBV4-1 and TRBJ2-7; the D is unclear. V shed 4 bases and J shed 3 bases, with 19 bases lying between them. Germline-derived CDR1 and CDR2 are MGHRA and YSYEKL. This CDR3 has 16 amino acids. The CDR3, as DNA: TGCGCCAGCAGCCCCGGATTGCGGAGCCGCTTCTACGAGCAGTACTTC. Amino acid sequence: CASSPGLRSRFYEQYF.

The rearrangement joins TRBV5-1 to TRBJ2-3, with no clear D. The V gene lost 0 bases and the J gene lost 5 bases, with 10 bases spanning the gap. This CDR3 contains 14 residues. CDR1 is SGHRS and CDR2 is YFSETQ in the germline V gene. DNA for the CDR3: TGCGCCAGCAGCTTGGGAGAGACTGGAGATACGCAGTATTTT. It translates to CASSLGETGDTQYF.

This chain joins TRBV19 and TRBJ2-2; D call uncertain. This CDR3 spans 14 amino acids. Per the germline V gene, CDR1 is LNHDA and CDR2 is SQIVND (reference sequence). Trimming removed 3 bases at V and 0 bases at J, with 5 bases between. The CDR3 spells CASSITANTGELFF. Written as DNA, the CDR3 is TGTGCCAGTAGTATCACGGCGAACACCGGGGAGCTGTTTTTT.

This clone was seen only a few times. The genes are TRBV2 and TRBJ1-1, with D tentatively TRBD1 (5 bases). Trimming took 4 bases from V and 1 from J, leaving 7 bases between them. The CDR3 has 13 residues. Germline CDR1 is SNHLY and CDR2 is FYNNEI. CDR3 residues: CASSGQWNTEAFF. The CDR3 nucleotides are TGTGCCAGCAGTGGACAGTGGAACACTGAAGCTTTCTTT.

The table lists this clone with a few counts. V is TRBV6-1 and J is TRBJ1-2, with 10 bases aligning to TRBD1. Germline CDR1 MNHNS, CDR2 SASEGT. The J segment lost 2 bases and the V segment lost 6 bases, leaving 6 bases of the junction unmatched. This CDR3 has 15 amino acids. CDR3 coding DNA: TGTGCCAGCAGCCCCGGGACAGGGGAGAACTATGGCTACACCTTC. It specifies CASSPGTGENYGYTF.

The chain uses TRBV19 and TRBJ2-7; no clear D gene. Looked up from germline, CDR1 is LNHDA and CDR2 is SQIVND (reference sequence). V was cut by 4 bases and J by 0 bases, with 16 bases left in between. The CDR3 is made up of 16 amino acids. CDR3 loop: CASSTIASRSSYEQYF. The CDR3, as DNA: TGTGCCAGTAGTACAATAGCCTCGAGGAGCTCCTACGAGCAGTACTTC.

This chain uses TRBV9 with TRBJ2-5; weak D call: TRBD1 (5 bases). Germline V gene lookup returns CDR1 SGDLS and CDR2 YYNGEE. This CDR3 spans 12 amino acids. V was cut by 4 bases and J by 10 bases, with 14 bases left in between. CDR3 region: CASSTFQGSQYF. The DNA for the CDR3 is TGTGCCAGCAGCACATTCCAGGGTAGCCAGTACTTC.

The V and J genes are TRBV5-1 and TRBJ1-4; the D is unclear. Between the trimmed V and J ends, which lost 0 bases and 8 bases, there was a span of 17 bases. Germline V CDR1 and CDR2: SGHRS, YFSETQ. The CDR3 covers 16 residues. The CDR3 sequence is CASSLGQSHPGEKLFF. In DNA, the CDR3 is TGCGCCAGCAGCTTGGGGCAGTCCCATCCGGGGGAAAAACTGTTTTTT.

The V and J genes are TRBV27 and TRBJ2-1; 12 bases map to TRBD2. J lost 8 bases, V lost 3 bases, and 2 bases had no gene match. The CDR3 is made up of 14 amino acids. Germline CDR1 and CDR2: MNHEY and SMNVEV (reference sequence). CDR3 sequence (DNA): TGTGCCAGCAGTTTCCTAGCGGGAGGGTATGAGCAGTTCTTC. This codes for CASSFLAGGYEQFF.

The chain is built from TRBV30 and TRBJ1-6, with 8 bases fitting TRBD1. The V gene's germline CDR1 is GTSNPN and CDR2 SVGIG (reference sequence). J gave up 1 base and V 7 bases, and 9 bases lay outside the gene matches. The CDR3 runs to 16 residues. CDR3: CASSGQGRSYNSPLHF. The CDR3 DNA is TGTGCCTCGTCCGGACAGGGAAGGTCCTATAATTCACCCCTCCACTTT.

The count of this clone is one. The genes are TRBV27 and TRBJ1-1; perhaps TRBD1 as D (6 bases). The CDR3 has 15 residues. Germline values: CDR1 MNHEY, CDR2 SMNVEV (reference sequence). The V and J ends lost 5 bases and 5 bases respectively, with 18 bases between them. The CDR3 nucleotides are TGTGCCAGCAGTCCCAGACAGGAAGCGGGGACTGAAGCTTTCTTT. Protein sequence: CASSPRQEAGTEAFF.

The chain combines TRBV7-2 with TRBJ2-5; 15 bases line up with TRBD2. The germline V gene has CDR1 SGHTA and CDR2 FQGNSA. The CDR3 totals 15 residues. V was clipped by 3 bases and J by 7 bases; unmatched bases: 3. CDR3 protein: CASSFRTSGGGTQYF. DNA for the CDR3: TGTGCCAGCAGCTTTCGGACTAGCGGGGGGGGGACCCAGTACTTC.

The chain links TRBV2 to TRBJ1-2; D unclear. Trimming cost V 3 bases and J 3 bases, with 11 bases left between them. CDR1 is SNHLY and CDR2 is FYNNEI in the germline V gene. The CDR3 totals 14 residues. The chain's CDR3 is CASSDLPGDYGYTF. DNA for the CDR3: TGTGCCAGCAGTGACTTACCCGGGGACTATGGCTACACCTTC.

The V call is TRBV2, the J call TRBJ2-1; D remains ambiguous. The germline gives CDR1 SNHLY, CDR2 FYNNEI. The CDR3 is 14 amino acids. Trimming shortened V by 2 bases and J by 4 bases, and 9 bases separated the two germline ends. The CDR3 spells CASSEPRGYNEQFF. In DNA form, the CDR3 reads TGTGCCAGCAGTGAACCCCGCGGATACAATGAGCAGTTCTTC.

This chain connects TRBV14 to TRBJ2-3; no clear D. This CDR3 has 12 residues. Germline lookup yields CDR1 SGHDN and CDR2 FVKESK. Trimming removed 0 bases from V and 4 bases from J, with 2 bases in between. The CDR3 DNA sequence: TGTGCCAGCAGCCAAGACGCAGATACGCAGTATTTT. It yields the protein CASSQDADTQYF.

The chain joins TRBV7-2 to TRBJ1-2; D remains ambiguous. V was pared by 5 bases and J by 4 bases, with 17 bases between. The CDR3 extends over 15 amino acids. Germline V gene data show CDR1 as SGHTA and CDR2 as FQGNSA. The CDR3 loop is CASSTPDGVGYGYTF. The CDR3 region has the DNA TGTGCCAGCAGCACCCCGGACGGGGTGGGCTATGGCTACACCTTC.

This clone has just a few counts. V and J are TRBV11-2 and TRBJ1-1; the D gene is possibly TRBD1 (5 bases). The CDR3 is made up of 11 amino acids. The germline gives CDR1 SGHAT, CDR2 FQNNGV. Between the trimmed V and J ends, which lost 4 bases and 8 bases, there was a span of 8 bases. The CDR3 sequence is CASSSRGEAFF. The CDR3, as DNA: TGTGCCAGCAGCTCCCGGGGGGAAGCTTTCTTT.